These 30 T cell receptor delta chains share one sample of origin, sequenced in a study of Vδ1+ human thymocytes. Study findings and constraints: Thymic TRG and TRD repertoires appeared highly polyclonal.

Their antigens remain unidentified. RNA was extracted from the cells and then reverse transcribed. Multiplex PCR used pooled V-gene forward primers and a constant-region reverse primer to amplify CDR3s. TCRdb called clones from the multiplex PCR reads again using CATT. The data show 70,000 to 90,000 delta-chain clones, roughly a third seen once. The specimen sequenced was Vdelta1+ gamma-delta thymocytes from the thymus. Subset denoted: FACS-sorted CD3+ TCRalphabeta- TCRVdelta1+ TCRVdelta2- thymocytes. The origin of the receptors is a boy in the first two years of life who had congenital heart surgery.

V usage is TRDV1 and J usage is TRDJ1, with 12 bases lining up with TRDD3. Germline V CDR1 and CDR2: TSWWSYY, QGS. CDR3 length: 19 residues. V was clipped by 5 bases and J by 1 base; unmatched bases: 14. In DNA form, the CDR3 reads TGTGCTCTTGGGTTTTCTTCCCGAACTGGGGGATACAGCACCGATAAACTCATCTTT. It encodes CALGFSSRTGGYSTDKLIF.

The chain carries TRDV1 and TRDJ1; TRDD2 matches at 9 bases. Germline V gene data show CDR1 as TSWWSYY and CDR2 as QGS. The CDR3 is 17 amino acids. Trimming at V came to 1 base and at J to 6 bases, leaving 12 bases not matched to a gene. The CDR3 nucleotides read TGTGCTCTTGGGGAACGGCATCCTTCCTACTGGGGCCATAAACTCATCTTT. This sequence encodes CALGERHPSYWGHKLIF.

V is TRDV1 and J is TRDJ1; 10 bases map to TRDD3. The CDR3 is 19 residues long. J was trimmed by 1 base and V by 3 bases; bases with no gene match: 14. Per the germline V gene, CDR1 is TSWWSYY and CDR2 is QGS. The CDR3 sequence is CALGDHSGGDTGSTDKLIF. The DNA for the CDR3 is TGTGCTCTTGGGGATCATTCCGGGGGGGATACGGGGAGCACCGATAAACTCATCTTT.

The chain couples TRDV1 to TRDJ1; D ambiguous. Germline CDR1 is TSWWSYY and CDR2 is QGS. CDR3 length: 17 residues. The V and J ends lost 0 bases and 0 bases respectively, with 14 bases between them. The CDR3 is CALGELNAPLYTDKLIF. The CDR3 DNA is TGTGCTCTTGGGGAACTGAATGCCCCCCTCTACACCGATAAACTCATCTTT.

The chain links TRDV1 to TRDJ1; 8 bases are shared with TRDD2. Germline assignment: CDR1 TSWWSYY and CDR2 QGS. There are 21 residues in the CDR3. V lost 0 bases to trimming and J lost 0 bases; unmatched junction nucleotides: 18. CDR3 bases: TGTGCTCTTGGGGAACTCTCCAACCCTACTTCCTACGGGGACTACACCGATAAACTCATCTTT. Translating gives CALGELSNPTSYGDYTDKLIF.

As for this clone: Its ends do not fully match the called genes, so a read error is possible. The J gene is TRDJ1, the V gene TRDV1; TRDD2 is a possible D gene (5 bases). CDR1 is TSWWSYY and CDR2 is QGS in the germline V gene. CDR3 length: 21 residues. CDR3 nucleotide sequence: TGCGCTCTTGGAATAACCCTACGCCGGGGCTCACAAACCCTTTACACCGATAAACTCATCTTT. Amino acid sequence: CALGITLRRGSQTLYTDKLIF.

This clone has just a few counts. The chain combines TRDV1 with TRDJ1, with D possibly being TRDD3 (5 bases). Trimming took 3 bases from V and 3 from J, leaving 17 bases between them. The CDR3 length is 16 residues. Germline CDR1 is TSWWSYY and CDR2 is QGS. In DNA, the CDR3 is TGTGCTCTTGGGGACACCCCTGGGTGTTCCCCCGATAAACTCATCTTT. Translating gives CALGDTPGCSPDKLIF.

The rearrangement uses TRDV1 and TRDJ1; D perhaps matches TRDD3 (6 bases). Germline CDR1 reads TSWWSYY; CDR2 reads QGS. The CDR3 runs 19 residues. The V and J ends lost 3 bases and 2 bases respectively, with 25 bases between them. The CDR3 protein is CALGDRHYPGARGTDKLIF. Here the CDR3 DNA reads TGTGCTCTTGGGGACCGCCACTACCCTGGGGCCAGGGGGACCGATAAACTCATCTTT.

The chain combines TRDV1 with TRDJ1; D is tentatively TRDD2 or TRDD3 (7 bases each). The germline CDR1 and CDR2 sequences are TSWWSYY and QGS. This CDR3 has 17 amino acids. Trimming shortened V by 3 bases and J by 10 bases, and 27 bases separated the two germline ends. The CDR3 sequence is CALGDATFLIYWGRLIF. The DNA of the CDR3 is TGTGCTCTTGGGGATGCCACCTTCCTCATCTACTGGGGCAGACTCATCTTT.

The chain couples TRDV1 to TRDJ1; D remains ambiguous. The CDR3 runs to 16 residues. The V gene lost 1 base and the J gene lost 3 bases, with 15 bases spanning the gap. The germline V gene encodes CDR1 TSWWSYY and CDR2 QGS. The CDR3 protein is CALGEPSDEPPDKLIF. Written as DNA, the CDR3 is TGTGCTCTTGGGGAACCCAGTGATGAGCCCCCCGATAAACTCATCTTT.

This chain links TRDV1 with TRDJ1, with 12 bases fitting TRDD3. The V gene's germline CDR1 is TSWWSYY and CDR2 QGS. J lost 0 bases, V lost 4 bases, and 30 bases had no gene match. The CDR3 has 25 amino acids. CDR3 sequence reads: CALGGMPSCHTRVLGDTTYTDKLIF. The CDR3 DNA reads TGTGCTCTTGGGGGGATGCCTTCCTGCCATACGAGAGTACTGGGGGATACCACGTACACCGATAAACTCATCTTT.

The J gene is TRDJ1, the V gene TRDV1, with 12 bases that match TRDD3. The CDR3 is 26 amino acids. CDR1 TSWWSYY and CDR2 QGS come from the germline V gene. Trimming removed 0 bases from V and 0 bases from J; junction bases left unmatched: 29. CDR3 residues: CALGELPYPLGKDWGILGGYTDKLIF. For the CDR3, the DNA is TGTGCTCTTGGGGAACTTCCGTACCCACTTGGTAAGGACTGGGGGATACTTGGAGGGTACACCGATAAACTCATCTTT.

The chain couples TRDV2 to TRDJ1, with 9 bases lining up with TRDD3. Germline CDR1 is GEAIGNYY and CDR2 is EKD. Unmatched junction bases numbered 22, after V lost 3 bases and J lost 3 bases. The CDR3 covers 20 residues. The CDR3 DNA sequence: TGTGCCTGTGACCTCCCTTTGGTACGTGGGACTGGGGGACCCGCCGATAAACTCATCTTT. This encodes CACDLPLVRGTGGPADKLIF.

As to this clone: One end of the junction varies from germline; a read error may be responsible. This chain uses TRDV1 with TRDJ1, with 9 bases identical to TRDD3. The CDR3 extends over 17 amino acids. Germline V CDR1 and CDR2: TSWWSYY, QGS. The CDR3 region is CARGESDNLGDTDKLIF. DNA for the CDR3: TGTGCTCGTGGGGAAAGCGACAACCTGGGGGATACCGATAAACTCATCTTT.

This clone appeared a few times. V gene TRDV1 combines with J gene TRDJ1; possible D gene TRDD2, 6 bases. V was trimmed by 5 bases and J by 3 bases, leaving 19 bases between them. Germline-derived CDR1 and CDR2 are TSWWSYY and QGS. This CDR3 has 16 amino acids. CDR3 protein: CALGLGFLPRPDKLIF. The CDR3 DNA reads as TGTGCTCTTGGGCTGGGCTTCCTCCCCCGTCCCGATAAACTCATCTTT.

The chain joins TRDV1 to TRDJ1; 8 nucleotides align to TRDD3. CDR3 length: 18 residues. Losses at the gene ends were 1 base for V and 2 bases for J; bases not matched to a gene: 12. Germline V lookup: CDR1 TSWWSYY, CDR2 QGS. Written as DNA, the CDR3 is TGTGCTCTTGGGGAACGGTCTACCGTACTGGGGGGGACCGATAAACTCATCTTT. Protein product: CALGERSTVLGGTDKLIF.

The rearrangement links TRDV1 to TRDJ1, with a tentative D call TRDD2 (6 bases). V was shortened by 2 bases and J by 2 bases, with 18 bases between the two germline ends. Germline CDR1 TSWWSYY, CDR2 QGS. This CDR3 is built from 17 residues. The CDR3 is CALGEDLRLPVTDKLIF. The CDR3 region has the DNA TGTGCTCTTGGGGAAGACCTTCGCCTTCCCGTTACCGATAAACTCATCTTT.

The table lists this clone with a count of one. The rearrangement joins TRDV2 to TRDJ1; D gene unclear. V was clipped by 9 bases and J by 7 bases, with 23 bases between them. The CDR3 has 14 amino acids. Germline V CDR1 and CDR2: GEAIGNYY, EKD. CDR3 in amino acids: CAHGVDITQVKLIF. Written as DNA, the CDR3 is TGTGCCCACGGGGTGGACATTACCCAAGTTAAACTCATCTTT.

This rearrangement joins TRDV1 to TRDJ1; D gene uncertain. The V and J ends lost 0 bases and 2 bases respectively, with 25 bases between them. The CDR3 length is 20 residues. Germline V gene data show CDR1 as TSWWSYY and CDR2 as QGS. CDR3 protein: CALGELGKEPAHVQTDKLIF. In nucleotides, the CDR3 is TGTGCTCTTGGGGAACTAGGCAAAGAACCGGCCCACGTTCAAACCGATAAACTCATCTTT.

This clone has a handful of counts. This chain links TRDV1 with TRDJ1, with 7 bases lining up with TRDD3. CDR3 length: 21 residues. Germline V gene lookup returns CDR1 TSWWSYY and CDR2 QGS. Germline trimming cut 3 bases from V and 5 bases from J; bases unmatched to any gene: 27. The CDR3 nucleotides read TGTGCTCTTGGGGACCCACCTTCGAAAGTACTGGGGAACGGCCTACAGGATAAACTCATCTTT. Translated: CALGDPPSKVLGNGLQDKLIF.

This clone has a handful of counts. The chain is built from TRDV1 and TRDJ1; 7 nucleotides align to TRDD3. The CDR3 spans 21 residues. Trimming took 1 base from V and 4 from J; bases not matched to a gene: 24. CDR1 is TSWWSYY and CDR2 is QGS in the germline V gene. CDR3 residues: CALGEPNFRSLLGEPIDKLIF. The CDR3 nucleotides read TGTGCTCTTGGGGAACCAAACTTCCGGTCGCTCTTGGGGGAACCAATCGATAAACTCATCTTT.

V is TRDV1 and J is TRDJ1; 8 bases agree with TRDD3. The CDR3 is 17 amino acids. Germline V gene data show CDR1 as TSWWSYY and CDR2 as QGS. J gave up 2 bases and V 2 bases, and 10 bases lay outside the gene matches. CDR3 loop: CALGELTDWGFTDKLIF. CDR3 in DNA: TGTGCTCTTGGGGAATTAACCGACTGGGGGTTTACCGATAAACTCATCTTT.

This clone turned up a few times. The chain is built from TRDV2 and TRDJ1; D remains ambiguous. Germline lookup yields CDR1 GEAIGNYY and CDR2 EKD. V shed 4 bases and J shed 0 bases, with 20 bases lying between them. The CDR3 has 17 residues. CDR3 region: CACDHPWPIQYTDKLIF. DNA for the CDR3: TGTGCCTGTGATCACCCCTGGCCGATCCAGTACACCGATAAACTCATCTTT.

This clone has just a few counts. The rearrangement links TRDV1 to TRDJ1; TRDD2 is a possible D gene (5 bases). V was clipped by 1 base and J by 1 base, with 25 bases between them. CDR1 and CDR2 from the germline V gene are TSWWSYY and QGS. The CDR3 covers 20 residues. CDR3 amino acids: CALGERRAYLPSSPTDKLIF. The CDR3 DNA sequence: TGTGCTCTTGGGGAACGAAGGGCCTACTTGCCGAGTTCTCCCACCGATAAACTCATCTTT.

This clone has only a few counts. The chain uses TRDV1 and TRDJ1; D is unresolved. Germline V gene data show CDR1 as TSWWSYY and CDR2 as QGS. Trimming left V 1 base short and J 11 bases short, with 11 bases between. This CDR3 spans 12 amino acids. The CDR3 sequence: CALGERRWALIF. CDR3 DNA: TGTGCTCTTGGGGAACGACGGTGGGCCCTCATCTTT.

Comments on this clone: Mismatch with germline at one junction end may stem from a read error. Different DNA sequences within this sample yield the same CDR3. The chain links TRDV2 to TRDJ3, with 7 bases matching TRDD3. The CDR3 runs to 18 residues. CDR1 and CDR2 from the germline V gene are GEAIGNYY and EKD. The CDR3 sequence is CACPRGGSPSWDTRQMFF. The CDR3 coding sequence is TGTGCCTGTCCTAGAGGGGGATCTCCGTCCTGGGACACCCGTCAGATGTTTTTC.

This rearrangement joins TRDV1 to TRDJ1; 8 nucleotides agree with TRDD3. This CDR3 contains 22 residues. J was trimmed by 7 bases and V by 2 bases; bases with no gene match: 30. CDR1 TSWWSYY and CDR2 QGS come from the germline V gene. CDR3 DNA sequence: TGTGCTCTTGGGGAAAAGCCCCCTACGACTGGGGGCCCCGGACGGGTCGTCCCTAAACTCATCTTT. Translating it yields CALGEKPPTTGGPGRVVPKLIF.

This clone has just a few counts. V and J are TRDV1 and TRDJ1; 10 bases align to TRDD3. Germline V gives CDR1 TSWWSYY, CDR2 QGS. The CDR3 loop spans 16 amino acids. With 5 bases clipped from V and 6 bases from J, the junction kept 12 bases outside the gene matches. DNA for the CDR3: TGTGCTCTTGGGTCACCAGAAAAATGGGGGATACATAAACTCATCTTT. This encodes CALGSPEKWGIHKLIF.

The gene calls are TRDV1 and TRDJ1; 7 bases are a match to TRDD3. From germline, CDR1 is TSWWSYY and CDR2 QGS. The CDR3 is 24 residues long. The trim removed 0 bases at V and 7 bases at J, leaving 35 bases unmatched. CDR3 sequence: CALGELVPLPQGVWGPSIPGKLIF. CDR3 nucleotides: TGTGCTCTTGGGGAACTAGTCCCGCTTCCACAGGGGGTCTGGGGGCCCTCCATCCCGGGTAAACTCATCTTT.

This sequence joins TRDV1 and TRDJ1; TRDD3 is a possible D gene (5 bases). Germline lookup yields CDR1 TSWWSYY and CDR2 QGS. Trimming left V 2 bases short and J 0 bases short, with 19 bases between. This CDR3 has 18 residues. In DNA, the CDR3 is TGTGCTCTTGGGGAAGCCCTCTGTAGGGGGTGGTACACCGATAAACTCATCTTT. Protein product: CALGEALCRGWYTDKLIF.